This T cell receptor beta chain was captured in a study of blood T cell repertoires in COVID-19. Clones were sequenced by immunoSEQ multiplex PCR, and TCRdb holds only the in-frame ones, with some missing. The sample carries roughly 240,000 clones, about four fifths recorded once. V was cut by 6 bases and J by 2 bases, with 14 bases left in between. Germline loops: CDR1 SNHLY, CDR2 FYNNEI. This CDR3 comprises 14 residues. Source material: PBMCs or T cells enriched from blood (not recorded which). V is TRBV2 and J is TRBJ2-7; D perhaps matches TRBD2 (6 bases). The sequence derives from a woman between 40 and 50 years old who had been exposed to COVID-19. CDR3 sequence reads: CASRRGTAAYEQYF. The CDR3 DNA reads TGTGCCAGCAGACGCGGGACCGCCGCCTACGAGCAGTACTTC.